This TCR beta chain was captured in a study of identical twins. Study findings and constraints: A lower insertion count was a feature of abundant cord blood beta clonotypes, with no such feature in memory repertoires. When twins shared out-of-frame alpha sequences, those sequences had excess low generation probability.

This CDR3 has 12 residues. Looked up from germline, CDR1 is SQVTM and CDR2 is ANQGSEA. Trimming shortened V by 8 bases and J by 2 bases, and 13 bases separated the two germline ends. A note on this clonotype: Its target is not known.

Addition of a universal primer site occurred through template switching, and cDNA carried unique molecular identifiers. In TCRdb, the 5' RACE reads were re-called with MiXCR into one record per CDR3 protein. The sample records a few hundred thousand distinct CDR3 sequences, 13% to 15% being singletons. These sequences were also reported in another study, on yellow fever vaccine responses in identical twins. That paper adds: On the reported evidence, twins' vaccine T cell responses seemed partly convergent and partly personalized.

What was sequenced was CD4+ T cells sorted from blood. The TCR was taken from a young woman in good health. The V and J genes are TRBV29-1 and TRBJ2-7; tentatively, D is TRBD2 (6 bases). The CDR3 is CSPGGETYEQYF. The DNA of the CDR3 is TGCAGCCCTGGCGGGGAGACCTACGAGCAGTACTTC.